This T cell receptor (beta chain) originates from a study of cytomegalovirus exposure and HLA in healthy donors. CDR1 and CDR2 (germline): MNHEY, SVGAGI. The CDR3 is made up of 13 amino acids. V was shortened by 3 bases and J by 6 bases, with 11 bases between the two germline ends. PCR used 60 Vbeta primers and 13 Jbeta primers. Assay used: immunoSEQ multiplex PCR; TCRdb lists only in-frame clones, some missing. The sample records some 150,000 clones, around two thirds being singletons. The specimen was PBMCs. This clonotype was obtained from a woman in her sixties or seventies in good health and CMV-seropositive. V usage is TRBV6-5 and J usage is TRBJ1-2, with D possibly TRBD1 on 5 matching bases. The CDR3: CASSYRGLNGYTF. The CDR3 DNA reads as TGTGCCAGCAGTTATAGGGGTTTGAATGGCTACACCTTC.